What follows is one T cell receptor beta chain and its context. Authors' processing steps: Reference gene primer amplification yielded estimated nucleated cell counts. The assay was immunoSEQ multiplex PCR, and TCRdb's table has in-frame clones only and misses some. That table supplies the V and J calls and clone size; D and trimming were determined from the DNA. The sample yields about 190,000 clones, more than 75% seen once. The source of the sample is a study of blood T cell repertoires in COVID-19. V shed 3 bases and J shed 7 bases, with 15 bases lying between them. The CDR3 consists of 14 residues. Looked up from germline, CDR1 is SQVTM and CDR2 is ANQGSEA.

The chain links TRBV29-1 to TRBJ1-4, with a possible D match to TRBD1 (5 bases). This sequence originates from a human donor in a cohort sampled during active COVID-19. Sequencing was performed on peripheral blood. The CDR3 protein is CSVDVGATSEKLFF. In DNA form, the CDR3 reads TGCAGCGTTGACGTTGGGGCGACCAGTGAAAAACTGTTTTTT.